These T cell receptor beta chains were read from a single sample in a study of T cell responses to AZD1222 COVID-19 vaccine. Generated by immunoSEQ multiplex PCR, the TCRdb table keeps only in-frame clones and is missing some. The sample has 150,000 or so clones; less than 95% are singletons. The input for sequencing was peripheral blood, taken on day 0 of AZD1222 vaccination. These receptor sequences come from an adult in good health. CDR3s include the opening cysteine and the closing phenylalanine or tryptophan. Each record gives: CDR3 protein, V gene, J gene.

CASSSQETQYF,TRBV7-8,TRBJ2-5
CASSVSGDGGYTF,TRBV7-9,TRBJ1-2
CASSQVYDRFHEKLFF,TRBV4-1,TRBJ1-4
CASSVGEEQYF,TRBV9,TRBJ2-7
CASSTPGTGGFGYTF,TRBV21-1,TRBJ1-2
CASSPTWGSGAYGYTF,TRBV19,TRBJ1-2
CASRSGDGNTIYF,TRBV6-5,TRBJ1-3
CASSSFSRQGSPYGYTF,TRBV7-9,TRBJ1-2
CASSLDPTTDTQYF,TRBV7-2,TRBJ2-3
CASSPIEADTQYF,TRBV7-2,TRBJ2-3
CASSPRQGKSGELFF,TRBV11-2,TRBJ2-2
CASSPQGQSFSGNTIYF,TRBV7-9,TRBJ1-3
CASSLGTVVDTGELFF,TRBV5-1,TRBJ2-2
CASSGLDKGDINTEAFF,TRBV7-9,TRBJ1-1
CASSYQGDEQFF,TRBV6-5,TRBJ2-1
CASSRGRDTEAFF,TRBV2,TRBJ1-1
CASSLGPTEGTDTQYF,TRBV5-5,TRBJ2-3
CASSQIRDSGYTF,TRBV3-1/TRBV3-2,TRBJ1-2
CASSPHRAGEQYF,TRBV19,TRBJ2-7
CSVEGTGANYGYTF,TRBV29-1,TRBJ1-2
CATSREVGLQTYEQYF,TRBV15,TRBJ2-7
CASSQGREQFF,TRBV3-1/TRBV3-2,TRBJ2-1
CASSLENRGNTEAFF,TRBV7-8,TRBJ1-1
CASSLSSGQGSGGYTF,TRBV27,TRBJ1-2
CASTTGGQVDGYTF,TRBV5-1,TRBJ1-2